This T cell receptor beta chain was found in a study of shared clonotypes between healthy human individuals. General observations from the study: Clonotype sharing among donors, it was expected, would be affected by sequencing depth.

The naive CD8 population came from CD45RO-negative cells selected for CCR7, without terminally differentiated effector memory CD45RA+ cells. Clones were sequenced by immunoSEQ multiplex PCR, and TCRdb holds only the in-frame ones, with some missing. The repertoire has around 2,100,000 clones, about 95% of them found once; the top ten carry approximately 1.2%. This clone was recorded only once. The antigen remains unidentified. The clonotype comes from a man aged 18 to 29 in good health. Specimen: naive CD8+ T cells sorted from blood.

The CDR3 DNA reads as TGTGCCAGCAGCACACTAGCGGTGCGTTCCAATGAGCAGTTCTTC. Translation: CASSTLAVRSNEQFF. J is TRBJ2-1 and V is TRBV2; 8 bases match TRBD2. The CDR3 runs to 15 residues. The junction had 10 bases not matched to a gene; V was cut back by 6 bases and J by 6 bases. Germline-derived CDR1 and CDR2 are SNHLY and FYNNEI.